The 21 T cell receptor beta chains presented below share a single source sample, sequenced in a study of control samples from healthy donors and cancer patients. The data were produced by immunoSEQ multiplex PCR, yet TCRdb's version contains in-frame clones alone and is incomplete. The sample lists roughly 130,000 clones; approximately 94% were seen once. The sequencing sample was made of PBMCs. The source is a man aged 45-65 years with head and neck cancer.

The chain employs TRBV5-6 and TRBJ1-2, with D unresolved. Germline loops: CDR1 SGHDT, CDR2 YYEEEE. This CDR3 is built from 12 residues. The ends were cut back, 1 base at V and 8 bases at J, with 9 bases in the middle. The CDR3 DNA reads as TGTGCCAGCAGCTTGTTCGGGGAAGGCTACACCTTC. Protein product: CASSLFGEGYTF.

The chain combines TRBV19 with TRBJ1-2, with 7 bases lining up with TRBD1. Germline values: CDR1 LNHDA, CDR2 SQIVND (reference sequence). The CDR3 runs 14 residues. V lost 4 bases and J lost 4; bases outside the gene matches: 6. The CDR3 here is CASSTRQGLYGYTF. CDR3 nucleotide sequence: TGTGCCAGTAGTACCCGACAGGGCCTCTATGGCTACACCTTC.

This clone was observed once. CDR3 sequence: CASSPWTGRNTEAFF. Here the CDR3 DNA reads TGTGCCAGCTCACCCTGGACAGGGAGGAACACTGAAGCTTTCTTT. The gene calls are TRBV18 and TRBJ1-1, with 8 positions matching TRBD1. Germline V gene data show CDR1 as KGHSH and CDR2 as LQKENI. The CDR3 totals 15 residues. The J segment lost 1 base and the V segment lost 3 bases, leaving 4 bases of the junction unmatched. Full variable domain (remainder filled in from reference TRBV18 and TRBJ1-1): NAGVMQNPRHLVRRRGQEARLRCSPMKGHSHVYWYRQLPEEGLKFMVYLQKENIIDESGMPKERFSAEFPKEGPSILRIQQVVRGDSAAYFCASSPWTGRNTEAFFGQGTRLTVV.

This chain connects TRBV5-1 to TRBJ2-3; possible D gene TRBD2, 6 bases. V lost 4 bases to trimming and J lost 0 bases, with 9 bases between them. The CDR3 runs to 14 residues. Germline assignment: CDR1 SGHRS and CDR2 YFSETQ. The DNA of the CDR3 is TGCGCCAGCAGCGTCGGGACTAGCACAGATACGCAGTATTTT. It codes for CASSVGTSTDTQYF.

V gene TRBV6-5 combines with J gene TRBJ1-2; D remains ambiguous. This CDR3 contains 14 residues. The V gene lost 3 bases and the J gene lost 5 bases, with 13 bases spanning the gap. The germline V gene encodes CDR1 MNHEY and CDR2 SVGAGI. The CDR3 bases are TGTGCCAGCAGTTATTCTTGGCAGTCATATGGCTACACCTTC. Encoded protein: CASSYSWQSYGYTF.

J is TRBJ2-7 and V is TRBV28; D is perhaps TRBD1 (6 bases). The V gene's germline CDR1 is MDHEN and CDR2 SYDVKM. The CDR3 extends over 14 amino acids. Trimming removed 4 bases from V and 4 bases from J, with 14 bases in between. CDR3 sequence reads: CASSSFGQTYEQYF. CDR3 nucleotides: TGTGCCAGCAGTTCTTTCGGACAGACGTACGAGCAGTACTTC.

This chain joins TRBV24-1 and TRBJ2-3; TRBD2 agrees at 9 bases. The CDR3 consists of 15 residues. With V trimmed by 5 bases and J by 1 base, 3 bases remained unmatched. In germline, CDR1 is KGHDR, CDR2 SFDVKD. CDR3 nucleotide sequence: TGTGCCACCAGTGTTACTAGCGGGCGCACAGATACGCAGTATTTT. This codes for CATSVTSGRTDTQYF.

The J gene is TRBJ2-5, the V gene TRBV4-2; D is perhaps TRBD1 (5 bases). Germline CDR1 reads LGHNA; CDR2 reads YNFKEQ. This CDR3 is built from 16 residues. Trimming shortened V by 2 bases and J by 0 bases, and 13 bases separated the two germline ends. The CDR3 DNA is TGTGCCAGCAGCCAATCGCTGGGCAGGGACCAAGAGACCCAGTACTTC. Residues: CASSQSLGRDQETQYF.

The rearrangement uses TRBV7-2 and TRBJ2-7, with D unresolved. Trimming cost V 1 base and J 3 bases, with 16 bases left between them. Germline V gives CDR1 SGHTA, CDR2 FQGNSA. The CDR3 sequence is 16 residues long. Here the CDR3 DNA reads TGTGCCAGCAGCTTAGTCGGCAGCTCCTGGGACTACGAGCAGTACTTC. As protein: CASSLVGSSWDYEQYF.

V usage is TRBV18 and J usage is TRBJ2-5; TRBD2 is a possible D gene (5 bases). V shed 3 bases and J shed 3 bases, with 17 bases lying between them. The CDR3 has 16 residues. In germline, CDR1 is KGHSH, CDR2 LQKENI. CDR3 sequence reads: CASSPFQDGLKETQYF. CDR3 nucleotide sequence: TGTGCCAGCTCACCTTTCCAGGATGGACTGAAAGAGACCCAGTACTTC.

The J gene is TRBJ2-7, the V gene TRBV5-4, with 9 positions matching TRBD1. J was trimmed by 2 bases and V by 4 bases; bases with no gene match: 7. The CDR3 contains 15 residues. Per germline, CDR1 SGHNT and CDR2 YYREEE (reference sequence). The CDR3 loop is CASSGGQGSPYEQYF. The CDR3 bases are TGTGCCAGCAGCGGGGGACAGGGCTCACCCTACGAGCAGTACTTC.

The CDR3 reads CAISDPFTEAFF. CDR3 in DNA: TGTGCCATCAGTGACCCCTTCACGGAAGCTTTCTTT. The chain links TRBV10-3 to TRBJ1-1; the D is unclear. V lost 3 bases and J lost 8, with 10 bases in between. The CDR3 has 12 amino acids. Germline CDR1 reads ENHRY; CDR2 reads SYGVKD.

The J gene is TRBJ2-7, the V gene TRBV2; 7 positions agree with TRBD2. The CDR3 is made up of 13 amino acids. The germline V gene has CDR1 SNHLY and CDR2 FYNNEI. V lost 3 bases, J lost 6 bases, and 5 bases stayed unmatched. CDR3 loop: CASSEGRGGEQYF. The CDR3 DNA reads TGTGCCAGCAGTGAGGGTCGCGGGGGCGAGCAGTACTTC.

The CDR3 nucleotides are TGTGCCAGCTCATCCGGACACATACCCGGAGATACGCAGTATTTT. Amino acids: CASSSGHIPGDTQYF. The chain uses TRBV18 and TRBJ2-3, with D perhaps TRBD1 (5 bases). Between the trimmed V and J ends, which lost 5 bases and 5 bases, there was a span of 17 bases. Per the germline V gene, CDR1 is KGHSH and CDR2 is LQKENI. The length of the CDR3 is 15 residues. The variable domain in full, completed from reference TRBV18 and TRBJ2-3, reads NAGVMQNPRHLVRRRGQEARLRCSPMKGHSHVYWYRQLPEEGLKFMVYLQKENIIDESGMPKERFSAEFPKEGPSILRIQQVVRGDSAAYFCASSSGHIPGDTQYFGPGTRLTVL.

The chain couples TRBV6-6 to TRBJ1-2, with a weak D call TRBD1 (6 bases). Between the trimmed V and J ends, which lost 0 bases and 2 bases, there was a span of 7 bases. Looked up from germline, CDR1 is MNHNY and CDR2 is SVGAGI (reference sequence). CDR3 length: 14 residues. CDR3 nucleotide sequence: TGTGCCAGCAGTTACTCTCAGGGGAACTATGGCTACACCTTC. It codes for CASSYSQGNYGYTF.

This chain links TRBV7-9 with TRBJ1-2, with D unclear. The V and J ends lost 5 bases and 8 bases respectively, with 12 bases between them. The CDR3 consists of 12 residues. Germline loops: CDR1 SEHNR, CDR2 FQNEAQ (reference sequence). The CDR3 coding sequence is TGTGCCAGCAGCCCCCGGCCCCGGGGCTACACCTTC. Its protein product is CASSPRPRGYTF. Full variable domain (outside the CDR3, taken from reference TRBV7-9 and TRBJ1-2): DTGVSQNPRHKITKRGQNVTFRCDPISEHNRLYWYRQTLGQGPEFLTYFQNEAQLEKSRLLSDRFSAERPKGSFSTLEIQRTEQGDSAMYLCASSPRPRGYTFGSGTRLTVV.

The V and J genes are TRBV18 and TRBJ2-7; D unclear. CDR3 length: 13 residues. The germline V gene encodes CDR1 KGHSH and CDR2 LQKENI. With 0 bases removed from V and 0 bases from J, the gap between germline ends came to 3 bases. CDR3 region: CASSPPNSYEQYF. The DNA of the CDR3 is TGTGCCAGCTCACCACCCAACTCCTACGAGCAGTACTTC.

The chain couples TRBV7-8 to TRBJ2-7, with 9 bases identical to TRBD2. Germline assignment: CDR1 SGHVS and CDR2 FQNEAQ. The CDR3 has 15 amino acids. V dropped 3 bases and J dropped 4; count of bases not matched to a gene: 7. The CDR3 region is CASSLALAGMYEQYF. CDR3 bases: TGTGCCAGCAGCTTGGCCCTAGCGGGGATGTACGAGCAGTACTTC.

The chain joins TRBV19 to TRBJ1-4; 7 bases match TRBD1. The germline CDR1 and CDR2 sequences are LNHDA and SQIVND (reference sequence). The CDR3 extends over 15 amino acids. Trimming removed 3 bases from V and 6 bases from J; junction bases left unmatched: 7. CDR3 DNA: TGTGCCAGTAGTATCTTGGGAGGGGGCGATGAAAAACTGTTTTTT. Its translation is CASSILGGGDEKLFF.

CDR3 DNA sequence: TGCGCCAGCAGACGACAGGTTGGGACGAAACAGCCCCAGCATTTT. This translates into CASRRQVGTKQPQHF. The chain combines TRBV4-1 with TRBJ1-5, with TRBD1 as a possible D gene (6 bases). Germline-derived CDR1 and CDR2 are MGHRA and YSYEKL. CDR3 size: 15 residues. V shed 6 bases and J shed 7 bases, with 19 bases lying between them.

The chain couples TRBV7-9 to TRBJ2-5, with 8 bases aligning to TRBD2. CDR1 and CDR2 from the germline V gene are SEHNR and FQNEAQ (reference sequence). The V segment lost 3 bases and the J segment 5 bases; nucleotides outside the gene matches: 5. This CDR3 is 14 amino acids long. The CDR3 loop reads CASSFSGTWETQYF. The CDR3 coding sequence is TGTGCCAGCAGCTTTAGCGGGACCTGGGAGACCCAGTACTTC.